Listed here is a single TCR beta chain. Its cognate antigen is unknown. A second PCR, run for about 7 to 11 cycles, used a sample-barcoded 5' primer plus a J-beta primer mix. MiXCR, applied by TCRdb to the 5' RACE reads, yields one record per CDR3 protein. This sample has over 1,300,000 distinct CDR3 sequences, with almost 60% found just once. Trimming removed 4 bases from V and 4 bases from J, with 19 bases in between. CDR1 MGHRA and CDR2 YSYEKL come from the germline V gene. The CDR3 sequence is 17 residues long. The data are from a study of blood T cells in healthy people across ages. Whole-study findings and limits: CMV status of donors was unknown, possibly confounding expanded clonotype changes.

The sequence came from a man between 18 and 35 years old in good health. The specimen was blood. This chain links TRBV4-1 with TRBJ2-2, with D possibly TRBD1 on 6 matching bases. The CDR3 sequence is CASSPPLRTVSTGELFF. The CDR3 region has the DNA TGCGCCAGCAGCCCCCCCTTAAGGACAGTGAGCACCGGGGAGCTGTTTTTT.